This T cell receptor beta chain was identified in a study of control samples from healthy donors and cancer patients. V shed 7 bases and J shed 0 bases, with 16 bases lying between them. The germline V gene encodes CDR1 SEHNR and CDR2 FQNEAQ (reference sequence). This CDR3 region has 16 residues. This clone was counted a single time. Data came from immunoSEQ multiplex PCR; TCRdb stores just in-frame clones and leaves some out. This table has more than 80,000 clones, more than 80% appearing once. Sequences were obtained from blood. This clonotype originated in a young man in good health. The genes are TRBV7-9 and TRBJ1-3; the D is unclear. CDR3 sequence reads: CASNQLTANSGNTIYF. CDR3 in DNA: TGTGCCAGCAACCAACTCACAGCGAACTCTGGAAACACCATATATTTT.